The 3 T cell receptor beta chains below were found in one sample sequenced in a study of blood T cell repertoires in COVID-19. TCRdb's copy holds only in-frame clones and misses some; the assay was immunoSEQ multiplex PCR. The data contain 300,000 to 500,000 clones, approximately 88% of them seen just once; the ten biggest clones take up over 0.9%. Specimen: PBMCs or T cells enriched from blood (not recorded which). The receptor source for this set is a woman in her thirties with acute COVID-19.

V usage is TRBV7-2 and J usage is TRBJ2-2; TRBD2 might be the D (5 bases). Germline V gene data show CDR1 as SGHTA and CDR2 as FQGNSA. V lost 2 bases and J 0 bases, leaving 13 bases between the germline ends. The CDR3 has 17 amino acids. The CDR3 region is CASSLTRARANTGELFF. For the CDR3, the DNA is TGTGCCAGCAGCTTAACGCGTGCGAGGGCGAACACCGGGGAGCTGTTTTTT.

The rearrangement links TRBV6-5 to TRBJ2-7, with 7 bases identical to TRBD1. V dropped 2 bases and J dropped 6; count of bases not matched to a gene: 4. Germline CDR1 MNHEY, CDR2 SVGAGI. The CDR3 loop spans 13 amino acids. The DNA of the CDR3 is TGTGCCAGCAGTTACGGGCCAGGGGGCGAGCAGTACTTC. Amino acid sequence: CASSYGPGGEQYF.

The rearrangement joins TRBV10-2 to TRBJ2-1; 8 bases are shared with TRBD2. The J segment lost 2 bases and the V segment lost 3 bases, leaving 6 bases of the junction unmatched. This CDR3 region has 16 residues. Germline values: CDR1 WSHSY, CDR2 SAAADI. The chain's CDR3 is CASSDRQRGTYNEQFF. DNA of the CDR3: TGCGCCAGCAGTGACAGGCAGCGGGGGACCTACAATGAGCAGTTCTTC.